These T cell receptor beta chains were read from a single sample in a study of early T cells in non-severe SARS-CoV-2 infection. TCRdb passed the 5' RACE reads through MiXCR, listing each CDR3 protein once. Counted here are 55,000 to 70,000 distinct CDR3 sequences, 3.5% to 6% occurring once; the ten biggest clones make up roughly 3.9%. The material was whole blood, obtained at baseline. The receptors shown here come from an adult who was a healthcare worker with PCR-confirmed SARS-CoV-2 infection or an uninfected control (not recorded which). The donor label of this sample is uncertain. CDR3s include the opening cysteine and the closing phenylalanine or tryptophan. The order of the fields is V gene, D gene, J gene, clone size, CDR3 DNA, CDR3 protein. The D gene is left open where the match is weak. Size is stated for part of the rows, as once, few or many counts, or as a class when the clone is expanded.

>TRBV7-2|-|TRBJ1-1|many
TGTGCCAGCAGCTCGGACGTGAACACTGAAGCTTTCTTT
CASSSDVNTEAFF
>TRBV4-2|-|TRBJ1-1|many
TGTGCCAGCAGCTTCAGGGGAGGGGCCGGGGACACTGAAGCTTTCTTT
CASSFRGGAGDTEAFF
>TRBV12-3/TRBV12-4|-|TRBJ1-1|many
TGTGCCAGCAGGAAAACAGGGGAAGCTTTCTTT
CASRKTGEAFF
>TRBV29-1|-|TRBJ2-1|-
TGCAGCGTTACCTCCTACAATGAGCAGTTCTTC
CSVTSYNEQFF
>TRBV11-2|TRBD1|TRBJ2-7|few
TGTGCCAGCAGCTTGGGCAGGGGGACCGACGAGCAGTACTTC
CASSLGRGTDEQYF
>TRBV4-1|TRBD1|TRBJ1-1|-
TGCGCCAGCAGCCAAGAAACAGGGGCGAACACTGAAGCTTTCTTT
CASSQETGANTEAFF
>TRBV18|TRBD2|TRBJ2-1|-
TGTGCCAGCTCACCTGCCGGGACTACCTCAGGGGAGCAGTTCTTC
CASSPAGTTSGEQFF
>TRBV7-9|-|TRBJ2-2|many
TGTGCCAGCAGCCAGACACCTCCAATTGGGGGGGAGCTGTTTTTT
CASSQTPPIGGELFF
>TRBV20-1|-|TRBJ1-1|many
TGCAGTGTTACGGTACCCTGGGGCAGTATCATGAACACTGAAGCTTTCTTT
CSVTVPWGSIMNTEAFF
>TRBV7-9|TRBD1|TRBJ1-1|-
TGTGCCAGCAGCTTGGCGGACAGGGGGGCTTTCTTT
CASSLADRGAFF
>TRBV6-5|TRBD1|TRBJ2-7|many
TGTGCCAGCAGTTACCCTCCGAGTGGACAGGGCAATACCTACGAGCAGTACTTC
CASSYPPSGQGNTYEQYF
>TRBV28|-|TRBJ2-6|many
TGTGCCAGCAGTTCCCCAAATCGGGGCTCTGGGGCCAACGTCCTGACTTTC
CASSSPNRGSGANVLTF
>TRBV20-1|-|TRBJ1-1|many
TGCAGTGCTCGCCGGTTTACCACTGAAGCTTTCTTT
CSARRFTTEAFF
>TRBV28|TRBD1|TRBJ1-1|-
TGTGCCAGCAGTGTCTCCGGGACAGGGAACACTGAAGCTTTCTTT
CASSVSGTGNTEAFF
>TRBV6-5|-|TRBJ2-2|many
TGTGCCACCCAGCGAAGCACCGGGGAGCTGTTTTTT
CATQRSTGELFF
>TRBV2|TRBD2|TRBJ2-1|few
TGTGCCAGCAGTGAAAGGGGACTAGCGGGGGGCGTAGGGAATGAGCAGTTCTTC
CASSERGLAGGVGNEQFF
>TRBV6-2/TRBV6-3|-|TRBJ2-3|-
TGTGCCAGCAGTTGGGCAGGGGTAGATACGCAGTATTTT
CASSWAGVDTQYF
>TRBV7-9|-|TRBJ2-5|many
TGTGCCAGCAGCTCTTTCCAAGAGACCCAGTACTTC
CASSSFQETQYF
>TRBV4-1|TRBD2|TRBJ2-2|few
TGCGCCAGCACCGCAGCAGTTAGCGGGGGGTTCCCCACCGGGGAGCTGTTTTTT
CASTAAVSGGFPTGELFF
>TRBV18|TRBD1|TRBJ1-5|few
TGTGCCAGCTCACCAGACAGGGTCAATCAGCCCCAGCATTTT
CASSPDRVNQPQHF
>TRBV29-1|-|TRBJ2-3|many
TGCAGTTCCGGGACTCTCGGGGCAGATACGCAGTATTTT
CSSGTLGADTQYF
>TRBV10-3|-|TRBJ2-7|many
TGTGCCATCCGACCGGGACATTCCTCCTACGAGCAGTACTTC
CAIRPGHSSYEQYF
>TRBV19|TRBD2|TRBJ2-1|many
TGTGCCAGTAGTATCAGGACTAGCGGATACAATGAGCAGTTCTTC
CASSIRTSGYNEQFF
>TRBV21-1|-|TRBJ2-1|-
TGTGCCAGCAGCAGGGTAACCGGGACTAGCGGGGGGGCCGGCAATGAGCAGTTCTTC
CASSRVTGTSGGAGNEQFF
>TRBV9|TRBD1|TRBJ1-6|-
TGTGCCAGCAGCGTAGGGGACAGGGGTACGGCAGCCCTCCACTTT
CASSVGDRGTAALHF
>TRBV7-2|-|TRBJ2-7|-
TGTGCCAGCAGCCCGGGATCACGCTACTACGAGCAGTACTTC
CASSPGSRYYEQYF
>TRBV5-4|-|TRBJ2-2|many
TGTGCCAGCAGCACAAACATGGACGGGGAGCTGTTTTTT
CASSTNMDGELFF
>TRBV13|TRBD2|TRBJ2-7|many
TGTGCCAGCAGCACGAGCGGGGGGGTCCTTGAGCAGTACTTC
CASSTSGGVLEQYF
>TRBV6-4|TRBD1|TRBJ2-2|few
TGTGCCAGCAGTGGGGACAGGGAAAACACCGGGGAGCTGTTTTTT
CASSGDRENTGELFF
>TRBV27|-|TRBJ2-6|many
TGTGCCAGCAGTTCCATCTCTGGGGCCAACGTCCTGACTTTC
CASSSISGANVLTF
>TRBV6-6|-|TRBJ2-7|-
TGTGCCAGCAGTTACCCGGGGGACGGGACCTACGAGCAGTACTTC
CASSYPGDGTYEQYF
>TRBV11-2|-|TRBJ1-3|few
TGTGCCAGCAGCTTATTTATTGCCAGGGAGGATTCTGGAAACACCATATATTTT
CASSLFIAREDSGNTIYF
>TRBV7-6|-|TRBJ2-3|many
TGTGCCAGCAGCTTAGGTGGGGTTGGGACAGATACGCAGTATTTT
CASSLGGVGTDTQYF
>TRBV20-1|-|TRBJ2-7|many
TGCAGTGCTCAACGACGGTATAACATCCTCTACGAGCAGTACTTC
CSAQRRYNILYEQYF
>TRBV10-3|TRBD2|TRBJ2-7|many
TGTGCCATCAGTGAGTCTATACCGGGACTAGCTCGAGAGCAGTACTTC
CAISESIPGLAREQYF
>TRBV19|-|TRBJ1-5|few
TGTGCCAGTAGTATTAAGGTTTCTAGCAATCAGCCCCAGCATTTT
CASSIKVSSNQPQHF
>TRBV11-2|-|TRBJ2-3|many
TGTGCCAGCAGCTTAAGCGTACGGGGGACAGCCACAGATACGCAGTATTTT
CASSLSVRGTATDTQYF
>TRBV11-2|TRBD1|TRBJ2-4|-
TGTGCCAGCCGCGGACAGGAAAACATTCAGTACTTC
CASRGQENIQYF
>TRBV10-3|-|TRBJ1-6|many
TGTGCCACATCCCGGTCCCCTGGGGGCTCACCCCTCCACTTT
CATSRSPGGSPLHF
>TRBV9|-|TRBJ2-1|many
TGTCCCCGGACCCCCTACTCCTACAATGAGCAGTTCTTC
CPRTPYSYNEQFF
>TRBV19|-|TRBJ2-3|few
TGTGCCAGTAGTAGGGACGCCACAGATACGCAGTATTTT
CASSRDATDTQYF
>TRBV4-1|-|TRBJ1-1|-
TGCGCCAGCAGCCAACCCGGTGAGACTTTCTTT
CASSQPGETFF
>TRBV12-3/TRBV12-4|-|TRBJ1-2|-
TGTGCCAGCATCTCAGGAGTTGCTAACTATGGCTACACCTTC
CASISGVANYGYTF
>TRBV29-1|-|TRBJ1-1|few
TGCAGCGGCCAACAGGGGAACACTGAAGCTTTCTTT
CSGQQGNTEAFF
>TRBV2|TRBD1|TRBJ2-1|many
TGTGCCAGCTCCGGGACAGGGTTTCTTGAGCAGTTCTTC
CASSGTGFLEQFF
>TRBV29-1|-|TRBJ1-2|many
TGCAGCGTTGAGTGGTCCCCGACAGATAACTATGGCTACACCTTC
CSVEWSPTDNYGYTF
>TRBV27|-|TRBJ2-2|many
TGTGCCAGCAGTTTAGACGGGGAGCTGTTTTTT
CASSLDGELFF